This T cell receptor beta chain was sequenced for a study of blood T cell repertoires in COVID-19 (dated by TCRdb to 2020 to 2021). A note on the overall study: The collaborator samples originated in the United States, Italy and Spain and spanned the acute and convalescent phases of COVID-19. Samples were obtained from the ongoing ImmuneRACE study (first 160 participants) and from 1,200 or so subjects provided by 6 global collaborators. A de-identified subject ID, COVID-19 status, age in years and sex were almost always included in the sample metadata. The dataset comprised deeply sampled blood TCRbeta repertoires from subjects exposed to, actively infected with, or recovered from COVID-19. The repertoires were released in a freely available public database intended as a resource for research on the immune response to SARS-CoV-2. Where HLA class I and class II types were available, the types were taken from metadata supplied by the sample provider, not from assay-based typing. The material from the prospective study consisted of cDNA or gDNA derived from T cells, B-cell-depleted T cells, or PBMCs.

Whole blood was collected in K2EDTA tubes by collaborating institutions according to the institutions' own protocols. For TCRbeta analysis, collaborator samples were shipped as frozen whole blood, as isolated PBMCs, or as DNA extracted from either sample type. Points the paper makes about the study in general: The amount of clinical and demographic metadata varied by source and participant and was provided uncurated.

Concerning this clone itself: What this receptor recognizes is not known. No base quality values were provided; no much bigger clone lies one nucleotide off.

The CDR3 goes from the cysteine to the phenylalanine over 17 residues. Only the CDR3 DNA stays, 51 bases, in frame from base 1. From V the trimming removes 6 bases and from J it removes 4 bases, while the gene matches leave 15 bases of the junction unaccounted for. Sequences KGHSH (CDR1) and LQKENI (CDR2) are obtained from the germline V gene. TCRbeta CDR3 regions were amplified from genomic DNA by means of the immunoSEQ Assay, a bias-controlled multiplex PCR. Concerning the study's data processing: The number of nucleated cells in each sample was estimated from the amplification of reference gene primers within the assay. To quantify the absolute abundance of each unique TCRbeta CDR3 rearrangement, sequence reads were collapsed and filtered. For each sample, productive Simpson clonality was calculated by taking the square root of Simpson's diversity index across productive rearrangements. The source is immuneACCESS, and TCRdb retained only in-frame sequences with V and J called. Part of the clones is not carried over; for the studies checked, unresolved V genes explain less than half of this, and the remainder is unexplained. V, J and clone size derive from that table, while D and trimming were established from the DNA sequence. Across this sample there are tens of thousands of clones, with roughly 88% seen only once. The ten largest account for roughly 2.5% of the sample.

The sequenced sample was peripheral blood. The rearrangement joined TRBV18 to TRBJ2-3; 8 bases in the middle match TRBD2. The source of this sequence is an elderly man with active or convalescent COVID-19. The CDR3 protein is CASSNSGTSRRADTQYF. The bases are TGTGCCAGCTCCAATTCCGGGACTAGTCGCCGTGCAGATACGCAGTATTTT.